This TCR beta chain was found in a study of T cells expressing NK-cell markers (TCRdb year 2020). About the investigation overall: TCR beta-chain repertoires were profiled in sorted CD3+CD56+NKG2C+, CD3+CD56+NKG2C- and CD3+CD56-NKG2C+ T-cell subsets from about 8 donors. Of the eight sequenced donors, seven were found to be HCMV-seropositive and one was found to be HCMV-seronegative. All eight donors whose samples were sequenced were randomly selected healthy volunteers, three of them men and five women. Sequencing of the libraries produced 2 x 150 bp reads on Illumina HiSeq 2000/2500, MiSeq or NextSeq.

On this clonotype itself: Its antigen has not been determined.

Broader findings and caveats from the paper: In six donors, the dominant CD3+CD56+NKG2C+ clonotypes were among the top 10 CD8+ clonotypes and accounted for about 1.0-8% of CD8+ T cells. Whether the expanded NKG2C-expressing T cell clones were specific for HCMV antigens was left unclear. Those dominant clonotypes were again the most abundant among CD3+CD56-NKG2C+ cells in a few donors, at roughly 25-65%.

The listed sequencing device is Illumina HiSeq 2000. The TCR beta cDNA libraries were made using 5'RACE template switching, a step that added both a universal primer site and unique molecular identifiers. Synthesis of cDNA was primed from the TCR beta constant segment and was followed by two consecutive PCR amplification steps. For the original study's pipeline: MIGEC was used to demultiplex reads and group reads by UMI, and MiTCR was used to assemble and quantify clonotypes. To remove erroneous sequences, TCR cDNA sequences were retained only when supported by two or more reads. The tcR package was used for downstream repertoire analysis, and clonotypes were matched between fractions using CDR3 nucleotide sequence together with V segment. Antigen specificity was annotated against VDJdb with VDJmatch, allowing one amino acid substitution in CDR3. After the reads were reprocessed by TCRdb, one entry was made per CDR3 protein sequence, with no DNA. The V and J calls were determined by TCRdb, not by the authors. The table held for this sample gives roughly 180,000 distinct CDR3 sequences. The ten biggest clones cover approximately 17% of the sample.

HCMV-specific IgG was detected in serum with a commercial ELISA kit to determine HCMV serostatus. Ficoll density gradient centrifugation was used to isolate peripheral blood mononuclear cells from blood. Spanning cysteine to phenylalanine, the CDR3 consists of 16 amino acids. No DNA was logged. In the germline V gene, CDR1 corresponds to SNHLY and CDR2 to FYNNEI. The sequence derives from a woman aged 18 to 69 in good health. The rearranged segments are TRBV2 and TRBJ1-4; the D call from TCRdb, TRBD1, cannot be confirmed without DNA. The source material was blood T cells: a sorted CD56 or NKG2C T cell subset, CD4+ or CD8+ T cells, or bulk PBMC T cells (not recorded which). The CDR3 here reads CASSPGHQATNEKLFF. Extended through the reference TRBV2 and TRBJ1-4 proteins, this CDR3 yields the full variable domain: EPEVTQTPSHQVTQMGQEVILRCVPISNHLYFYWYRQILGQKVEFLVSFYNNEISEKSEIFDDQFSVERPDGSNFTLKIRSTKLEDSAMYFCASSPGHQATNEKLFFGSGTQLSVL.